A single sample gave rise to the 3 T cell receptor beta chains below, sequenced in a study of glioma-infiltrating T cells after dendritic cell vaccination. Method: immunoSEQ multiplex PCR; TCRdb's copy keeps in-frame clones and lacks some. The data hold roughly 87,000 clones, with roughly four fifths observed a single time. Specified time point: after dendritic cell vaccination, including at tumor progression/relapse. This material consisted of blood, taken after dendritic cell vaccination. The receptors derive from a human donor with glioblastoma.

J is TRBJ2-5 and V is TRBV4-1; possible D gene TRBD1, 5 bases. Trimming took off 0 bases at V and 5 bases at J, with 13 bases between the two ends. Per the germline V gene, CDR1 is MGHRA and CDR2 is YSYEKL. CDR3 size: 15 residues. This CDR3 reads CASSQDLQGSETQYF. The DNA of the CDR3 is TGCGCCAGCAGCCAAGATCTTCAGGGTTCTGAGACCCAGTACTTC.

V usage is TRBV2 and J usage is TRBJ1-1, with D possibly TRBD1 on 5 matching bases. Germline V gene data show CDR1 as SNHLY and CDR2 as FYNNEI. The V end lost 5 bases, the J end lost 5 bases, and 12 bases lay between the germline ends. This CDR3 comprises 13 residues. This CDR3 is CASSNQEGTEAFF. As DNA, the CDR3 is TGTGCCAGCAGTAACCAGGAGGGGACTGAAGCTTTCTTT.

This clone was detected only a few times. The rearrangement joins TRBV7-8 to TRBJ1-2; D remains ambiguous. Germline CDR1 reads SGHVS; CDR2 reads FQNEAQ. V was clipped by 5 bases and J by 4 bases, with 14 bases between them. There are 14 residues in the CDR3. As DNA, the CDR3 is TGTGCCAGCAGCCTAGGCGGAGACCCCTATGGCTACACCTTC. This gives the protein CASSLGGDPYGYTF.